This TCR beta chain was obtained from a study of T cells in Graves' hyperthyroidism and ophthalmopathy. Findings of the study overall: Appearing also in blood were most of the thyroid clonotypes expanded above 0.001.

Stable disease denoted Graves' hyperthyroidism without ophthalmopathy progression within 18 months. Fresh 10 ml peripheral blood yielded PBMCs. Amplification of TCR beta CDR3 regions used RNA as the template. An initial round of RT-PCR targeting the TCR CDR3 relied on the HTBI primer set. MiXCR, run by TCRdb on the multiplex PCR reads, gives a single entry per CDR3 protein. The sample gives about 840,000 distinct CDR3 sequences, 38% of which show up once; approximately 8.7% is in the top ten. This clonotype was found many times. Its matching antigen is unknown. Trimming took 2 bases from V and 0 from J; bases not matched to a gene: 1. Germline CDR1 is SQVTM and CDR2 is ANQGSEA. The CDR3 extends over 16 amino acids.

The TCR originated in a man in his late teens or twenties with Graves' hyperthyroidism. The chain carries TRBV29-1 and TRBJ2-6, with 10 bases aligning to TRBD2. The sequencing input was blood. Here the CDR3 reads CSVESGGGSGANVLTF. CDR3 DNA: TGCAGCGTTGAAAGCGGGGGGGGCTCTGGGGCCAACGTCCTGACTTTC. Complete variable domain (other parts from reference TRBV29-1 and TRBJ2-6): SAVISQKPSRDICQRGTSLTIQCQVDSQVTMMFWYRQQPGQSLTLIATANQGSEATYESGFVIDKFPISRPNLTFSTLTVSNMSPEDSSIYLCSVESGGGSGANVLTFGAGSRLTVL.